Shown below are 13 T cell receptor beta chains from a single sample sequenced in a study of blood T cell repertoires in COVID-19. Clones were read by immunoSEQ multiplex PCR, and TCRdb kept only the in-frame ones, dropping some. Here the sample spans 340,000 or so clones, around 87% being singletons. The source material was peripheral blood. The source is a man aged 50-59 years with active or convalescent COVID-19.

This clone was detected only once. The V gene is TRBV6-5, the J gene TRBJ1-4, with a weak D call TRBD1 (6 bases). Deletions cut 2 bases from V and 8 bases from J, with 12 bases between. The germline CDR1 and CDR2 sequences are MNHEY and SVGAGI. The CDR3 is 14 residues long. The CDR3 DNA sequence: TGTGCCAGCAGTTACGGGACATGGGGGGAAAAACTGTTTTTT. It codes for CASSYGTWGEKLFF.

This clone was seen a single time. The chain employs TRBV5-1 and TRBJ2-1; 10 nucleotides line up with TRBD2. The CDR3 has 17 amino acids. V gave up 0 bases and J gave up 1 base; unmatched junction bases: 4. CDR1 SGHRS and CDR2 YFSETQ come from the germline V gene. CDR3 sequence reads: CASSLGGTSVSYNEQFF. CDR3 sequence (DNA): TGCGCCAGCAGCTTGGGAGGGACTAGCGTGTCCTACAATGAGCAGTTCTTC.

The chain couples TRBV28 to TRBJ1-1; D is perhaps TRBD1 (6 bases). The CDR3 has 14 residues. V lost 3 bases and J 4 bases, leaving 12 bases between the germline ends. Germline-derived CDR1 and CDR2 are MDHEN and SYDVKM. This chain's CDR3 is CASSFGGWSTEAFF. The CDR3 DNA is TGTGCCAGCAGTTTTGGGGGCTGGTCCACTGAAGCTTTCTTT.

The V call is TRBV24-1, the J call TRBJ2-1, with D possibly matching TRBD2 (6 bases). In germline, CDR1 is KGHDR, CDR2 SFDVKD. Trimming stripped 4 bases from V and 8 bases from J, with 14 bases between. CDR3 length: 14 residues. CDR3 nucleotides: TGTGCCACCAGTGACAGGAGGGACGAGGATGAGCAGTTCTTC. This encodes CATSDRRDEDEQFF.

The chain uses TRBV9 and TRBJ2-5; D remains ambiguous. The CDR3 consists of 15 residues. Trimming removed 0 bases at V and 2 bases at J, with 11 bases between. The germline gives CDR1 SGDLS, CDR2 YYNGEE. CDR3 region: CASSVGSQVQETQYF. The CDR3 DNA reads as TGTGCCAGCAGCGTAGGGTCGCAGGTACAAGAGACCCAGTACTTC.

This clone was counted only a few times. The chain carries TRBV5-1 and TRBJ2-7, with D maybe TRBD2 (5 bases). Germline V gene lookup returns CDR1 SGHRS and CDR2 YFSETQ. This CDR3 is built from 12 residues. V lost 0 bases and J lost 5, with 6 bases in between. CDR3 sequence reads: CASSLGGHEQYF. The CDR3 nucleotides read TGCGCCAGCAGCTTGGGAGGGCACGAGCAGTACTTC.

The rearrangement uses TRBV4-3 and TRBJ2-5; TRBD1 aligns across 8 bases. Germline V gene lookup returns CDR1 LGHNA and CDR2 YSLEER. The V segment lost 2 bases and the J segment 1 base; nucleotides outside the gene matches: 3. This CDR3 region has 15 residues. CDR3 bases: TGCGCCAGCAGCCAACCAGACAGGGGCCAAGAGACCCAGTACTTC. Amino acid sequence: CASSQPDRGQETQYF.

J is TRBJ2-7 and V is TRBV5-6; maybe TRBD2 (5 bases). There are 16 residues in the CDR3. V was pared by 3 bases and J by 1 base, with 17 bases between. Germline V gene sequence: CDR1 SGHDT, CDR2 YYEEEE. The CDR3 coding sequence is TGTGCCAGCAGCTCGACCCCTAAAACGGGATCCTACGAGCAGTACTTC. Translating gives CASSSTPKTGSYEQYF.

This sequence joins TRBV2 and TRBJ2-1; 8 bases match TRBD2. Germline V gene lookup returns CDR1 SNHLY and CDR2 FYNNEI. The CDR3 extends over 14 amino acids. The V gene end was trimmed by 7 bases and the J gene end by 2 bases; junction bases not matched to a gene: 4. The CDR3 here is CASNTGGPYNEQFF. CDR3 coding DNA: TGTGCCAGCAACACGGGAGGGCCCTACAATGAGCAGTTCTTC.

The V gene is TRBV18, the J gene TRBJ2-5; 8 bases agree with TRBD1. The CDR3 is 15 residues long. Germline CDR1 and CDR2: KGHSH and LQKENI. The ends lost 0 bases at V and 5 bases at J; junction bases unmatched: 5. This CDR3 is CASSPPGQGQETQYF. DNA of the CDR3: TGTGCCAGCTCACCACCAGGACAGGGCCAGGAGACCCAGTACTTC.

This clone was observed a few times. The V call is TRBV19, the J call TRBJ1-2; 9 nucleotides match TRBD1. Germline V CDR1 and CDR2: LNHDA, SQIVND (reference sequence). CDR3 length: 17 residues. Unmatched junction bases numbered 16, after V lost 7 bases and J lost 4 bases. In DNA, the CDR3 is TGTGCCAGTACCCCATGGGCCCGCGGGACAGGGATCTATGGCTACACCTTC. Translating it yields CASTPWARGTGIYGYTF.

V gene TRBV30 combines with J gene TRBJ1-2; no definite D call. Trimming stripped 6 bases from V and 4 bases from J, with 3 bases between. CDR3 length: 9 amino acids. The germline gives CDR1 GTSNPN, CDR2 SVGIG (reference sequence). The CDR3 bases are TGTGCCTGCTCCTATGGCTACACCTTC. Translated, it gives CACSYGYTF.

The gene calls are TRBV18 and TRBJ1-1; maybe TRBD1 (5 bases). Trimming pared 6 bases from V and 1 base from J, leaving 15 bases between. The CDR3 extends over 15 amino acids. The germline gives CDR1 KGHSH, CDR2 LQKENI. CDR3 bases: TGTGCCAGCTCCCCCGGGGGTGGTGGGAACACTGAAGCTTTCTTT. Amino acids: CASSPGGGGNTEAFF. Looking up the rest from reference TRBV18 and TRBJ1-1 gives the full variable domain: NAGVMQNPRHLVRRRGQEARLRCSPMKGHSHVYWYRQLPEEGLKFMVYLQKENIIDESGMPKERFSAEFPKEGPSILRIQQVVRGDSAAYFCASSPGGGGNTEAFFGQGTRLTVV.